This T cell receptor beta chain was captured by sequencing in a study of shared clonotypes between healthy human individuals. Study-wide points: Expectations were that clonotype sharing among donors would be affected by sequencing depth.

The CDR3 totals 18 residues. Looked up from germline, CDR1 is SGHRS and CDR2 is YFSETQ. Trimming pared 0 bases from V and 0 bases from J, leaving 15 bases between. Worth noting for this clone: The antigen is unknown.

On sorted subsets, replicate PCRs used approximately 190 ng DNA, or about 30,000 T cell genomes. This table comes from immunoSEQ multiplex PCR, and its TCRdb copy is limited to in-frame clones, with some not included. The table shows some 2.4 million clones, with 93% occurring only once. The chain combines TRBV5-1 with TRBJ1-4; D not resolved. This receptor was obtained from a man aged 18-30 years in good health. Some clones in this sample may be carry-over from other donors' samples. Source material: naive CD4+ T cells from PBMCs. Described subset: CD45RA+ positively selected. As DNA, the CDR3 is TGCGCCAGCAGCTTGGTGACACTCTCCGGAACAACTAATGAAAAACTGTTTTTT. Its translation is CASSLVTLSGTTNEKLFF.